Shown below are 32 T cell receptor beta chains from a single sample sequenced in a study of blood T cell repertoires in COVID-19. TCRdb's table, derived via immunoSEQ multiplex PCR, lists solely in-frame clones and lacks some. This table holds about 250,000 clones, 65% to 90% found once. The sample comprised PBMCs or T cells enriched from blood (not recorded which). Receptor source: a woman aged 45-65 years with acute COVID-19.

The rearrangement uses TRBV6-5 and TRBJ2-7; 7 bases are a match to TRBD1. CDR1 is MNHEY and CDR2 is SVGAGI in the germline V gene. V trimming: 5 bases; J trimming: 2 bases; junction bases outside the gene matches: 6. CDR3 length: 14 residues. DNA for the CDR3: TGTGCCAGCAGTCCGGGGACAGTCACCTACGAGCAGTACTTC. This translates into CASSPGTVTYEQYF.

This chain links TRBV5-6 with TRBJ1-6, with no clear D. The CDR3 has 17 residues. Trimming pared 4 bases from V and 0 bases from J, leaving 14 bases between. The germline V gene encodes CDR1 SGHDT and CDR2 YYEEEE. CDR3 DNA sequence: TGTGCCAGCAGCCTTGGGTACGGGGACTCCTATAATTCACCCCTCCACTTT. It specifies CASSLGYGDSYNSPLHF. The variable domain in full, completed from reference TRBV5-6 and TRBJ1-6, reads DAGVTQSPTHLIKTRGQQVTLRCSPKSGHDTVSWYQQALGQGPQFIFQYYEEEERQRGNFPDRFSGHQFPNYSSELNVNALLLGDSALYLCASSLGYGDSYNSPLHFGNGTRLTVT.

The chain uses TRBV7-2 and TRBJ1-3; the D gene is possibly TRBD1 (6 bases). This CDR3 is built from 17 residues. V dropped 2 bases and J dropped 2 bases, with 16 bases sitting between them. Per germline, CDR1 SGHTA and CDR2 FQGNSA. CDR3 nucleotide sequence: TGTGCCAGCAGCTTATACTGGTCCCAGGGGACTGGAAACACCATATATTTT. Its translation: CASSLYWSQGTGNTIYF.

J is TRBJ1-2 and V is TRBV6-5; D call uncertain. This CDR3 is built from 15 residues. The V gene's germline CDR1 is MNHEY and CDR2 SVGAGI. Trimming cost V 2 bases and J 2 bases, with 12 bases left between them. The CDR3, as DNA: TGTGCCAGCAGTTACGGTACCGCGGGGAACTATGGCTACACCTTC. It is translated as CASSYGTAGNYGYTF.

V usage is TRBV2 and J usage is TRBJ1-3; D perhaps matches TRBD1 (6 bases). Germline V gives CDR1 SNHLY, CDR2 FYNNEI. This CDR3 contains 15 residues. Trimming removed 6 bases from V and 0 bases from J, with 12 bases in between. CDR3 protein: CASRRDTPSGNTIYF. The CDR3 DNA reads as TGTGCCAGCAGAAGGGACACCCCCTCTGGAAACACCATATATTTT.

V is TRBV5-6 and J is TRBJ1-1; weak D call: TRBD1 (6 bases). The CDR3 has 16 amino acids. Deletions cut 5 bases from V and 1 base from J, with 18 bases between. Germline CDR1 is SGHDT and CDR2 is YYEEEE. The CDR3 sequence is CASRGGAAQPNTEAFF. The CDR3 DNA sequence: TGTGCCAGCAGGGGGGGGGCGGCACAGCCGAACACTGAAGCTTTCTTT.

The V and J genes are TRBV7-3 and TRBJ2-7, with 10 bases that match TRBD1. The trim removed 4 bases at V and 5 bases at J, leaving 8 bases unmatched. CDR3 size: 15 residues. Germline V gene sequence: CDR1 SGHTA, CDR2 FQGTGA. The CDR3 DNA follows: TGTGCCAGCAGCTCTGGGGGACAGGGGAATGACGAGCAGTACTTC. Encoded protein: CASSSGGQGNDEQYF.

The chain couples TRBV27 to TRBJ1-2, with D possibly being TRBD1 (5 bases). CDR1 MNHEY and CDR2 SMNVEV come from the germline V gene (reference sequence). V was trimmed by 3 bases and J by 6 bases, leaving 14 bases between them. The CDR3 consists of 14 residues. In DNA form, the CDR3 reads TGTGCCAGCAGTTTCCTGGACAAGGGGCATGGCTACACCTTC. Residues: CASSFLDKGHGYTF.

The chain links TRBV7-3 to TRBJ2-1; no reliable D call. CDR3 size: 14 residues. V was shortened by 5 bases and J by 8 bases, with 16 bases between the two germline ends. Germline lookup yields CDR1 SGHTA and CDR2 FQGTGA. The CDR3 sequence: CASSPSRRSDEQFF. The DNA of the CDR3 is TGTGCCAGCAGCCCCTCAAGACGGAGCGATGAGCAGTTCTTC.

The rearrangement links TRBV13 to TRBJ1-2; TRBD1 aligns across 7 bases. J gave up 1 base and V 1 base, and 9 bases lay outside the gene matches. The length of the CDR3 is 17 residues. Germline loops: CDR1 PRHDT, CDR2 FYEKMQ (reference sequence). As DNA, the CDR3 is TGTGCCAGCAGCTTAGAAACCCCGAACAGGGGTAACTATGGCTACACCTTC. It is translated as CASSLETPNRGNYGYTF.

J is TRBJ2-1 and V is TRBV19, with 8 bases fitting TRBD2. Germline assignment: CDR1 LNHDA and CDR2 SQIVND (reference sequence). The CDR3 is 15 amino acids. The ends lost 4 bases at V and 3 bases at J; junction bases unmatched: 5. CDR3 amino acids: CASSTGLGNYNEQFF. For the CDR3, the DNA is TGTGCCAGTAGTACGGGACTAGGTAACTACAATGAGCAGTTCTTC.

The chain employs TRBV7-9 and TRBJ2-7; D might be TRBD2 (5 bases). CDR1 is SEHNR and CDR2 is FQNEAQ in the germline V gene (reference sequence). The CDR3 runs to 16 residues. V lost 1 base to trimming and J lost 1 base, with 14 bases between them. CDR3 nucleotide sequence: TGTGCCAGCAGCTTAGAATCGGGGTTAGCTTCCTACGAGCAGTACTTC. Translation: CASSLESGLASYEQYF.

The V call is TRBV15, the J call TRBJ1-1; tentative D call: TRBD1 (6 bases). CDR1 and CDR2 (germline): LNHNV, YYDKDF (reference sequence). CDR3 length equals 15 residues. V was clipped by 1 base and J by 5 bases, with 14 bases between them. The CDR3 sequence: CATSRGQAGGTEAFF. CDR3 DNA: TGTGCCACCAGCAGAGGACAGGCGGGGGGTACTGAAGCTTTCTTT. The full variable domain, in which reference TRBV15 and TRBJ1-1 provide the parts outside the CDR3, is DAMVIQNPRYQVTQFGKPVTLSCSQTLNHNVMYWYQQKSSQAPKLLFHYYDKDFNNEADTPDNFQSRRPNTSFCFLDIRSPGLGDTAMYLCATSRGQAGGTEAFFGQGTRLTVV.

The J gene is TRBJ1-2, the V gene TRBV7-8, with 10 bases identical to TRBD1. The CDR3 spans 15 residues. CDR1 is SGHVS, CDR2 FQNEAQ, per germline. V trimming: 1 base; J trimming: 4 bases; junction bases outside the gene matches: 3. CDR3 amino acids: CASSLGQGALYGYTF. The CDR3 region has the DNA TGTGCCAGCAGCTTAGGACAGGGGGCGCTCTATGGCTACACCTTC.

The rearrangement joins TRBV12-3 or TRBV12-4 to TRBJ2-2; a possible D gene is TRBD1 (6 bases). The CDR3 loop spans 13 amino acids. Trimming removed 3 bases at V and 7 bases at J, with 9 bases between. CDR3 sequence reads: CASSFRGGGELFF. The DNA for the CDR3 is TGTGCCAGCAGTTTTCGAGGGGGCGGGGAGCTGTTTTTT.

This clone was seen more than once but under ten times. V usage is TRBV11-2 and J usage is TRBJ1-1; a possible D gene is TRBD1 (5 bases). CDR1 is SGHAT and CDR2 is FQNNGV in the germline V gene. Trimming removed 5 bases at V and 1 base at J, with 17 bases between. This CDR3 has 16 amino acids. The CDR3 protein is CASSGSHGQGNTEAFF. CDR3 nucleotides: TGTGCCAGCAGCGGATCCCACGGACAAGGGAACACTGAAGCTTTCTTT.

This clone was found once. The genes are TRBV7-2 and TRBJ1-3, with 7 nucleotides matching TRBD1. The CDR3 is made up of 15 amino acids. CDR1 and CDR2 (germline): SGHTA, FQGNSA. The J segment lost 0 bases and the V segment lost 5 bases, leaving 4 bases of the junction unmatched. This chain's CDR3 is CASSLQGGSGNTIYF. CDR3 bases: TGTGCCAGCAGCCTTCAGGGGGGCTCTGGAAACACCATATATTTT.

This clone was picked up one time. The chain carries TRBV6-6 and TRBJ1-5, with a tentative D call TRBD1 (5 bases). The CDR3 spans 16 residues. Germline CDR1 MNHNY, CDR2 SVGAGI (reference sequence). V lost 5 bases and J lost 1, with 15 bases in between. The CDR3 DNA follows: TGTGCCAGCAGTCCTGGGGCCTCTCGGAGCAATCAGCCCCAGCATTTT. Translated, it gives CASSPGASRSNQPQHF.

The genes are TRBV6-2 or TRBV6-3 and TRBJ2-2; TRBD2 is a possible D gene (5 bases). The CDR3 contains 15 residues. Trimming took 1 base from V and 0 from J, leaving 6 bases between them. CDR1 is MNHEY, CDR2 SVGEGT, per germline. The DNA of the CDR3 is TGTGCCAGCAGTTACTGGGAGACGAACACCGGGGAGCTGTTTTTT. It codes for CASSYWETNTGELFF.

The CDR3 spells CASSLGYNSNQPQHF. The CDR3 region has the DNA TGTGCCAGCAGTCTAGGTTACAATAGCAATCAGCCCCAGCATTTT. The V call is TRBV2, the J call TRBJ1-5; no reliable D call. The CDR3 has 15 residues. The V end lost 5 bases, the J end lost 0 bases, and 11 bases lay between the germline ends. Germline CDR1 and CDR2: SNHLY and FYNNEI.

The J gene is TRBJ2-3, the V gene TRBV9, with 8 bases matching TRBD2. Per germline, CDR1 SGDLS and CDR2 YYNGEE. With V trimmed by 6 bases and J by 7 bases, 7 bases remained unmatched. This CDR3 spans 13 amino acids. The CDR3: CASTRAGANTQYF. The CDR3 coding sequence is TGTGCCAGCACCAGAGCGGGGGCAAATACGCAGTATTTT.

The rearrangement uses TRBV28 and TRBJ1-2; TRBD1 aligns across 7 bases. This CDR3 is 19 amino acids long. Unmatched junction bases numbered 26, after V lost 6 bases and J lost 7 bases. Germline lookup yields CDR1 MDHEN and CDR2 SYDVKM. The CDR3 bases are TGTGCCAGCAGCTCTGGCCTAGGAGGGGGCGCGGATCAGGCGAGTGGCTACACCTTC. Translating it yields CASSSGLGGGADQASGYTF.

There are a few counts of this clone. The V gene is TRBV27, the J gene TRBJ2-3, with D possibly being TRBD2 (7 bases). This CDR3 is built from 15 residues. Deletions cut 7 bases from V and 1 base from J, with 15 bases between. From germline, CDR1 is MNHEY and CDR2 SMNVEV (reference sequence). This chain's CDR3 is CASTLGGPGTDTQYF. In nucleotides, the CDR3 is TGTGCCAGCACCCTGGGGGGGCCCGGCACAGATACGCAGTATTTT.

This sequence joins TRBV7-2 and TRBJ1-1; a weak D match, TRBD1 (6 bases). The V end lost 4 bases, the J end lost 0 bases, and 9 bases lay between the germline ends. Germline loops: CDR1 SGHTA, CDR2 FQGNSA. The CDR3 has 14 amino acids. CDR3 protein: CASSYRQVNTEAFF. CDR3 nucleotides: TGTGCCAGCAGCTACCGACAGGTGAACACTGAAGCTTTCTTT.

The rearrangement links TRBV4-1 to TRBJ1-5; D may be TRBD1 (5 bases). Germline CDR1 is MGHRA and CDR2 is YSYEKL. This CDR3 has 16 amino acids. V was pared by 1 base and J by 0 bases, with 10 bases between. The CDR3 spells CASSQGQGFSNQPQHF. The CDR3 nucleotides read TGCGCCAGCAGCCAAGGCCAGGGATTTAGCAATCAGCCCCAGCATTTT.

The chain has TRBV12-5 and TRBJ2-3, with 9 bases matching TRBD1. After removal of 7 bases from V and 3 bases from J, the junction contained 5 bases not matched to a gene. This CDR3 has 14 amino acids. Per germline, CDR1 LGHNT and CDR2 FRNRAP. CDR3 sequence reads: CASAETGGTDTQYF. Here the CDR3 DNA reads TGTGCTAGTGCTGAGACAGGGGGGACAGATACGCAGTATTTT.

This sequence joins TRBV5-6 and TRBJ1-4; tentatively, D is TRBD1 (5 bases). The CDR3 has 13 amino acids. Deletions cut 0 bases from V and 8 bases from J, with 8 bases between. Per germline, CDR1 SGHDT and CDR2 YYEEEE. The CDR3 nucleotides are TGTGCCAGCAGCTTGGTTGGGGCGGAAAAACTGTTTTTT. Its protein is CASSLVGAEKLFF.

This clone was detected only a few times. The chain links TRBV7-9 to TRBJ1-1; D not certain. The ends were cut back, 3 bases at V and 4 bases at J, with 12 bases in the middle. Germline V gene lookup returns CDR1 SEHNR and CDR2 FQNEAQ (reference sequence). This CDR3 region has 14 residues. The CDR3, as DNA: TGTGCCAGCAGCTTGCAGGCAGGTAGCACTGAAGCTTTCTTT. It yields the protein CASSLQAGSTEAFF.

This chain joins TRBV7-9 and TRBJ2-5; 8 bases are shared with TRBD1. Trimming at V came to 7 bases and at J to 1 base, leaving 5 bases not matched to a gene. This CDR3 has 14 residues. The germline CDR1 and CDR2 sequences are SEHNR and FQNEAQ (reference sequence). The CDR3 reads CASTQGASQETQYF. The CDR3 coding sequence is TGTGCCAGCACCCAGGGGGCGAGCCAAGAGACCCAGTACTTC.

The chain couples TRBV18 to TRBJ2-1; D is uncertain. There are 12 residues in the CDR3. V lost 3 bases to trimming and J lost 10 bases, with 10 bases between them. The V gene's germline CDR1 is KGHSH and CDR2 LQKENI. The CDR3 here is CASSPTRVEQFF. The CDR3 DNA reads TGTGCCAGCTCACCGACCCGGGTCGAGCAGTTCTTC.

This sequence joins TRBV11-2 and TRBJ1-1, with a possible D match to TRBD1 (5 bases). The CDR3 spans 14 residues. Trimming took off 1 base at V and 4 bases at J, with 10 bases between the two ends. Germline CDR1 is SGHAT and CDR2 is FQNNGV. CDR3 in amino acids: CASSLAGYSTEAFF. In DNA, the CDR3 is TGTGCCAGCAGCTTAGCAGGGTATAGCACTGAAGCTTTCTTT.

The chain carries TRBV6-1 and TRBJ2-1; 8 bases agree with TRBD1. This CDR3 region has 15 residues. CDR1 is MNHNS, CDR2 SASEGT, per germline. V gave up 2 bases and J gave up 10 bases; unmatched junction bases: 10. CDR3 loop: CASSEIMDRAWEQFF. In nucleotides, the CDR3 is TGTGCCAGCAGTGAAATTATGGACAGGGCCTGGGAGCAGTTCTTC.